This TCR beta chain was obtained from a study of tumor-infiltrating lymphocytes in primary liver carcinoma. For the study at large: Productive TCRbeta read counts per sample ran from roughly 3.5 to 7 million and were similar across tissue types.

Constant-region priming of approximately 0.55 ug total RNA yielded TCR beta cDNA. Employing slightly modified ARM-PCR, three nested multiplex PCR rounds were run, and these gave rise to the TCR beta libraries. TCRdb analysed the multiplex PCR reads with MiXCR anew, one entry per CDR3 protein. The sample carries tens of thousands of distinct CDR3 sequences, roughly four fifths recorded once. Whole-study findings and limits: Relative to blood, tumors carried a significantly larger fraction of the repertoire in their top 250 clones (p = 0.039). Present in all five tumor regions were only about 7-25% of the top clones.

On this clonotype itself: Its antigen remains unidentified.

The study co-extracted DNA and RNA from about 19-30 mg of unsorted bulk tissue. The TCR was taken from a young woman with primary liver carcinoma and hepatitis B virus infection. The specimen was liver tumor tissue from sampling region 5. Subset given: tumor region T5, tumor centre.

CDR3 DNA sequence: TGTGCCAGCAGTTACCTGGATAGCTATCAGCCTCAGTATTTT. Its translation: CASSYLDSYQPQYF. The V and J genes are TRBV6-2 or TRBV6-3 and TRBJ1-5; D not certain. The J call may be wrong; the DNA end is better matched by TRBJ2-3. Germline V gives CDR1 MNHEY, CDR2 SVGEGT. The CDR3 is made up of 14 amino acids.